Shown below are 5 T cell receptor beta chains from a single sample sequenced in a study of CD8 T cells in Susac syndrome. When the RNA was reverse transcribed, random hexamers were used with an input of roughly 0.5 to 1 ug. One entry per CDR3 protein, called by TCRdb with MiXCR from the immunoSEQ multiplex PCR reads. The table lists some 190,000 distinct CDR3 sequences, roughly 93% of them singletons. The sequenced material came from CD4+ T cells from PBMCs. The receptors originated from a human donor with Susac syndrome.

The gene calls are TRBV29-1 and TRBJ2-3; D is perhaps TRBD1 or TRBD2 (5 bases each). Germline-derived CDR1 and CDR2 are SQVTM and ANQGSEA. This CDR3 contains 13 residues. The germline V and J ends were trimmed by 3 bases and 0 bases, with 7 bases remaining between them. CDR3 sequence (DNA): TGCAGCGTTGAGGGGGAAAGCACAGATACGCAGTATTTT. It translates to CSVEGESTDTQYF.

The genes are TRBV18 and TRBJ2-2; D unclear. Germline V gene lookup returns CDR1 KGHSH and CDR2 LQKENI. This CDR3 is built from 15 residues. V gave up 0 bases and J gave up 2 bases, with 7 bases separating them. CDR3 residues: CASSPPRLNTGELFF. The CDR3 DNA reads TGTGCCAGCTCACCACCCAGGCTTAACACCGGGGAGCTGTTTTTT. Drawing the rest from reference TRBV18 and TRBJ2-2, the complete variable domain is NAGVMQNPRHLVRRRGQEARLRCSPMKGHSHVYWYRQLPEEGLKFMVYLQKENIIDESGMPKERFSAEFPKEGPSILRIQQVVRGDSAAYFCASSPPRLNTGELFFGEGSRLTVL.

The rearrangement uses TRBV20-1 and TRBJ2-7; weak D call: TRBD2 (6 bases). The CDR3 length is 13 residues. Per the germline V gene, CDR1 is DFQATT and CDR2 is SNEGSKA (reference sequence). Trimming cost V 0 bases and J 3 bases, with 9 bases left between them. CDR3 sequence (DNA): TGCAGTGCTAGAGACCGACTAGACTACGAGCAGTACTTC. It yields the protein CSARDRLDYEQYF.

The genes are TRBV18 and TRBJ2-1, with D possibly being TRBD1 (5 bases). Trimming stripped 3 bases from V and 13 bases from J, with 10 bases between. The germline CDR1 and CDR2 sequences are KGHSH and LQKENI. The CDR3 loop spans 11 amino acids. The CDR3 DNA sequence: TGTGCCAGCTCACCTGGGGCCTCCCAGTTCTTC. This translates into CASSPGASQFF.

The sample holds one count of this clonotype. The rearrangement links TRBV9 to TRBJ2-5; D is undetermined. CDR3 length equals 15 residues. Trimming stripped 1 base from V and 1 base from J, with 11 bases between. Germline-derived CDR1 and CDR2 are SGDLS and YYNGEE. Here the CDR3 DNA reads TGTGCCAGCAGCGTAAGGGAAGGCGGCCAAGAGACCCAGTACTTC. Its protein is CASSVREGGQETQYF.